These 16 T cell receptor beta chains came from one sample sequenced in a study of T cell responses to AZD1222 COVID-19 vaccine. Generated by immunoSEQ multiplex PCR, the TCRdb table keeps only in-frame clones and is missing some. Found here are about 120,000 clones, about 89% of them singletons; the top ten hold 4.5%. The specimen comprised peripheral blood, sampled on day 0 of AZD1222 vaccination. The receptors come from an adult in good health.

This chain links TRBV11-2 with TRBJ2-7; D is ambiguous. The CDR3 has 15 amino acids. Germline V gene sequence: CDR1 SGHAT, CDR2 FQNNGV. Trimming shortened V by 4 bases and J by 1 base, and 14 bases separated the two germline ends. Here the CDR3 reads CASSSFPQNSYEQYF. CDR3 coding DNA: TGTGCCAGCAGCTCTTTCCCCCAGAATTCCTACGAGCAGTACTTC.

The CDR3 loop reads CASSQVSQGGFYTF. The CDR3, as DNA: TGTGCCAGCAGCCAAGTTAGCCAGGGAGGATTCTACACCTTC. The chain has TRBV4-2 and TRBJ1-2; perhaps TRBD1 as D (5 bases). CDR1 and CDR2 from the germline V gene are LGHNA and YNFKEQ. The V end lost 1 base, the J end lost 10 bases, and 16 bases lay between the germline ends. The CDR3 loop spans 14 amino acids.

There are many counts of this clone. The rearrangement joins TRBV25-1 to TRBJ2-6, with 12 positions matching TRBD1. CDR3 length: 18 residues. With V trimmed by 4 bases and J by 2 bases, 6 bases remained unmatched. Germline values: CDR1 MGHDK, CDR2 SYGVNS. The CDR3 DNA follows: TGTGCCAGCAGTGTGGCGGGACAGGGGGCGCCTGGGGCCAACGTCCTGACTTTC. Translated: CASSVAGQGAPGANVLTF. Variable domain in full (rest from reference TRBV25-1 and TRBJ2-6): EADIYQTPRYLVIGTGKKITLECSQTMGHDKMYWYQQDPGMELHLIHYSYGVNSTEKGDLSSESTVSRIRTEHFPLTLESARPSHTSQYLCASSVAGQGAPGANVLTFGAGSRLTVL.

The V call is TRBV6-1, the J call TRBJ2-2; 10 bases map to TRBD1. V lost 4 bases, J lost 5 bases, and 7 bases stayed unmatched. CDR3 length equals 16 residues. CDR1 and CDR2 (germline): MNHNS, SASEGT. CDR3 loop: CASSAPTGGNTGELFF. For the CDR3, the DNA is TGTGCCAGCAGTGCCCCGACAGGGGGCAATACCGGGGAGCTGTTTTTT.

The gene calls are TRBV5-4 and TRBJ1-6, with D possibly matching TRBD1 (5 bases). The germline V and J ends were trimmed by 2 bases and 0 bases, with 9 bases remaining between them. CDR3 length equals 16 residues. CDR1 is SGHNT and CDR2 is YYREEE in the germline V gene (reference sequence). The CDR3 DNA follows: TGTGCCAGCAGCTTAGATGGGGGCTCCTATAATTCACCCCTCCACTTT. The encoded protein is CASSLDGGSYNSPLHF.

This sequence joins TRBV6-5 and TRBJ2-7; TRBD1 agrees at 8 bases. Germline V gene lookup returns CDR1 MNHEY and CDR2 SVGAGI. V shed 8 bases and J 11 bases; nucleotides not matched to a gene: 11. The CDR3 sequence is 12 residues long. This CDR3 is CASQSTPGQEYF. CDR3 nucleotide sequence: TGTGCCAGCCAATCGACCCCGGGACAGGAGTACTTC.

The rearrangement joins TRBV6-2 or TRBV6-3 to TRBJ2-3, with D perhaps TRBD2 (7 bases). Germline CDR1 reads MNHEY; CDR2 reads SVGEGT. Trimming pared 2 bases from V and 1 base from J, leaving 19 bases between. The CDR3 contains 18 residues. The DNA of the CDR3 is TGTGCCAGCAGTTACCCCACCCTGCGGGGGCATGGCACAGATACGCAGTATTTT. Translation: CASSYPTLRGHGTDTQYF.

Only one count was recorded for this clone. The V call is TRBV6-1, the J call TRBJ1-6, with D tentatively TRBD1 (6 bases). V was cut by 0 bases and J by 6 bases, with 12 bases left in between. Germline CDR1 MNHNS, CDR2 SASEGT. The CDR3 contains 16 residues. CDR3 residues: CASSEAPGASNSPLHF. The CDR3 DNA reads TGTGCCAGCAGTGAAGCGCCGGGGGCCTCTAATTCACCCCTCCACTTT.

The chain combines TRBV7-6 with TRBJ1-5; maybe TRBD1 (6 bases). Germline V CDR1 and CDR2: SGHVS, FNYEAQ. V lost 5 bases and J lost 4, with 15 bases in between. CDR3 length equals 15 residues. In DNA form, the CDR3 reads TGTGCCAGCAGCACCACGGCAGGGACAAATCAGCCCCAGCATTTT. Translation gives CASSTTAGTNQPQHF.

The V and J genes are TRBV7-8 and TRBJ2-1; D may match TRBD1 or TRBD2 (5 bases each). The germline V gene encodes CDR1 SGHVS and CDR2 FQNEAQ. The germline V and J ends were trimmed by 0 bases and 10 bases, with 13 bases remaining between them. CDR3 length equals 14 residues. This chain's CDR3 is CASSLALGEREQFF. The CDR3 DNA reads TGTGCCAGCAGCTTAGCGCTGGGGGAACGGGAGCAGTTCTTC.

The J gene is TRBJ1-1, the V gene TRBV30, with 7 bases lining up with TRBD1. CDR1 is GTSNPN and CDR2 is SVGIG in the germline V gene (reference sequence). The CDR3 covers 13 residues. The ends lost 7 bases at V and 4 bases at J; junction bases unmatched: 9. In DNA form, the CDR3 reads TGTGCCTCCACCAGGGGGTCTAGCACTGAAGCTTTCTTT. This gives the protein CASTRGSSTEAFF.

The chain is built from TRBV12-3 or TRBV12-4 and TRBJ2-7; D tentatively reads TRBD1 or TRBD2 (5 bases each). The CDR3 length is 13 residues. Trimming took off 3 bases at V and 4 bases at J, with 10 bases between the two ends. The CDR3 protein is CASSLGRNYEQYF. The CDR3 coding sequence is TGTGCCAGCAGTTTGGGACGGAATTACGAGCAGTACTTC.

The genes are TRBV11-3 and TRBJ1-1; TRBD1 matches at 8 bases. The CDR3 sequence is 15 residues long. V shed 1 base and J 2 bases; nucleotides not matched to a gene: 3. Germline V CDR1 and CDR2: SGHNT, YENEEA. The CDR3 DNA reads as TGTGCCAGCAGCTTAGGGGGACAGGCCAACACTGAAGCTTTCTTT. It yields the protein CASSLGGQANTEAFF.

The CDR3 DNA reads as TGTGCCAGCAGCCCACTAGCGGGGGTGATCCGGGGCCAAGAGACCCAGTACTTC. It encodes CASSPLAGVIRGQETQYF. The chain joins TRBV14 to TRBJ2-5; TRBD2 aligns across 11 bases. The CDR3 consists of 18 residues. The J segment lost 1 base and the V segment lost 4 bases, leaving 11 bases of the junction unmatched. CDR1 and CDR2 (germline): SGHDN, FVKESK.

The chain recombines TRBV6-5 with TRBJ2-3; 8 bases are a match to TRBD1. The V gene end was trimmed by 9 bases and the J gene end by 3 bases; junction bases not matched to a gene: 8. Germline lookup yields CDR1 MNHEY and CDR2 SVGAGI. The CDR3 runs to 14 residues. This CDR3 is CASGWGQVTDTQYF. CDR3 nucleotides: TGTGCCAGTGGTTGGGGACAGGTTACAGATACGCAGTATTTT.

The CDR3 region is CASSLNSGQSYEQYF. CDR3 nucleotide sequence: TGCGCCAGCAGCTTGAATAGCGGGCAATCCTACGAGCAGTACTTC. The V gene is TRBV5-1, the J gene TRBJ2-7; 7 nucleotides agree with TRBD2. Unmatched junction bases numbered 5, after V lost 1 base and J lost 1 base. Germline V gene lookup returns CDR1 SGHRS and CDR2 YFSETQ. This CDR3 comprises 15 residues.